This T cell receptor beta chain was captured in a study of blood T cell dynamics during melanoma immunotherapy. Background on the study: Metastatic melanoma patients received first-line pembrolizumab or nivolumab plus ipilimumab. Findings of the study overall: Unlike progressors, later disease-control patients had W3 repertoires gaining clonality or diversity.

The table lists this clone with a few counts. Its matching antigen is unknown. TCRdb's copy holds only in-frame clones and misses some; the assay was immunoSEQ multiplex PCR. The table lists approximately 25,000 clones, around 88% of them singletons, with 3.5% to 6% in the top ten. Stated time point: pre-treatment baseline. Response was assessed by RECIST 1.1 at 12 weeks, except a couple of rapid progressors. No patient had earlier systemic cancer treatment, concurrent immunosuppressants, or another active cancer. The CDR3 runs 13 residues. Germline values: CDR1 SQVTM, CDR2 ANQGSEA. V shed 3 bases and J shed 4 bases, with 10 bases lying between them.

The sample here was blood, taken from a patient treated with checkpoint blockade. The receptor was derived from a human donor with melanoma. This chain joins TRBV29-1 and TRBJ1-3; the D is unclear. The CDR3 region has the DNA TGCAGCGTTGAGGGTGGTTCGGGAAACACCATATATTTT. Protein sequence: CSVEGGSGNTIYF.